This TCR beta chain was captured by sequencing in a study of cytotoxic CD8 clonotypes in ibrutinib-treated CLL (dated by TCRdb to the early 2020s). At the level of the whole study: In this cohort, about 15 patients were treatment-naive and approximately 10 were relapsed/refractory, while roughly 17 had unmutated IGHV. Samples averaged about 260,000 productive templates and 94,082 productive rearrangements. Longitudinal samples were obtainable from about 30% of the roughly 86 participants in the trial. Every remission and progressive disease sample was obtained while ibrutinib was still being received by the patients. Partial responses were observed in roughly 25 patients and complete responses in 2; after a median follow-up of roughly 72 months, remission was maintained in around 14 patients and progression was observed in about twelve. Cryopreserved peripheral blood mononuclear cells were collected at three points: before therapy, at response, and at either sustained remission or disease progression. Response samples were obtained after a median of roughly eleven months of treatment, with a range of about 6 to 40 months. Summary of the overall study and its limitations: Lymph node repertoires were not examined, and the timing of sampling was not matched between patients in sustained remission and those whose disease progressed. Baseline clonality exceeded that of age-matched healthy donors and correlated strongly with circulating CD8+ T-cell counts. Clonality increased at ibrutinib response, stayed stable in sustained remission, and fell back toward baseline at progression. Public clonotypes were rare and either shrank or stayed stable during treatment, and the rise in clonality at ibrutinib response reflected expansion of private clonotypes.

The time point label of this sample denotes: 12 months on ibrutinib. For TCR beta library preparation, about 2 micrograms of genomic DNA were extracted from the cryopreserved PBMCs. High-throughput TCR beta sequencing was performed on longitudinal blood samples from CLL patients receiving ibrutinib monotherapy. The patients took part in an open-label, single-center phase 2 trial of ibrutinib monotherapy. Each clonotype received, on average, around 10x coverage in deep resolution sequencing performed on a MiSeq, where the target depth lay between 1 in 1 million and 1 in 200,000 T cells. TCR beta libraries were generated with the immunoSEQ hsTCRB Kit. For the original study's pipeline: The data were analyzed with ImmunoSEQ Analyzer and ImmunoSEQ Data Assistant, and V, D and J gene assignments followed IMGT definitions. Clonality was computed as one minus normalized Shannon entropy of productive rearrangement frequencies, ranging from 0 to 1. Only overrepresented clonotypes making up at least 0.05% of the repertoire of each patient were included in the public clonotype analysis. Thirteen age-matched healthy donor repertoires from immuneACCESS were used as controls for clonality. The clones in this table, taken by TCRdb from immuneACCESS, are in-frame only. Not every clone is retained; where verified, under half of the shortfall comes from an unresolved V gene, and the cause of the rest is unknown. That table gives V, J and clone size, and the DNA gave D and trimming. The table for this sample lists hundreds of thousands of clones; approximately 75% of them were counted only once. The top ten clones comprise around 10% of the sample.

This clone was observed a handful of times. Its antigen remains unidentified. The sample holds no much larger clone one base away, and base qualities are not on file. The TCR comes from a human donor with chronic lymphocytic leukemia. This sample comprised PBMCs, obtained after 12 months of ibrutinib treatment.

The DNA reads TGTGCCAGCAGCTCCTCAATCGGGGAGACCCAGTACTTC. This yields the protein CASSSSIGETQYF. The sequence joins TRBV5-4 to TRBJ2-5; no D segment can be confidently identified. V is pared back by 3 bases and J by 5 bases, with 11 bases lying between the germline termini. The CDR3, cysteine through phenylalanine, is 13 amino acids long. Here the CDR3 DNA is all that survives: 39 bases in frame from base 1. Sequences SGHNT (CDR1) and YYREEE (CDR2) are obtained from the germline V gene (reference sequence).